Presented here are 13 T cell receptor beta chains from one specimen sequenced in a study of CD8 T cells in ankylosing spondylitis (dated 2017 in TCRdb). Library construction relied on 5' RACE. The run used an Illumina HiSeq 2500. TCRdb trimmed the raw reads at Q25, called clones with MiXCR and kept productive beta chains. Records with the same CDR3 protein are collapsed into one entry carrying the most frequent genes and DNA. The sample has roughly 250,000 distinct CDR3 sequences on record, around 9.1% of them singletons. The biggest ten clones account for about 6.8% of the sample. Sequencing was carried out using blood, either unsorted or a sorted T cell fraction (not recorded which). These receptors all come from a male donor with ankylosing spondylitis or in good health (not recorded which).

In its sample, this clonotype was seen many times. This chain connects TRBV7-3 to TRBJ2-3; D gene ambiguous. Trimming took off 4 bases at V and 6 bases at J, with 11 bases between the two ends. CDR3 length: 13 residues. Germline V gene data show CDR1 as SGHTA and CDR2 as FQGTGA. The chain's CDR3 is CASSWWHGDTQYF. DNA of the CDR3: TGTGCCAGCAGCTGGTGGCATGGGGATACGCAGTATTTT. Drawing the rest from reference TRBV7-3 and TRBJ2-3, the complete variable domain is GAGVSQTPSNKVTEKGKYVELRCDPISGHTALYWYRQSLGQGPEFLIYFQGTGAADDSGLPNDRFFAVRPEGSVSTLKIQRTERGDSAVYLCASSWWHGDTQYFGPGTRLTVL.

This clonotype has a count of ten or more. V gene TRBV3-1 combines with J gene TRBJ2-7, with a possible D match to TRBD1 (6 bases). This CDR3 has 16 residues. V was trimmed by 4 bases and J by 2 bases, leaving 18 bases between them. Germline V gene lookup returns CDR1 LGHDT and CDR2 YNNKEL (reference sequence). CDR3: CASSPRGAGQPYEQYF. CDR3 nucleotide sequence: TGTGCCAGCAGCCCTCGAGGGGCAGGACAGCCCTACGAGCAGTACTTC.

V gene TRBV12-5 combines with J gene TRBJ1-2; tentative D call: TRBD1 (6 bases). V was shortened by 3 bases and J by 5 bases, with 25 bases between the two germline ends. Germline CDR1 reads LGHNT; CDR2 reads FRNRAP. CDR3 length equals 18 residues. CDR3 bases: TGTGCTAGTGGTTTAATTGGTGGCTGGCAAGGGGGGTTATATGGCTACACCTTC. This gives the protein CASGLIGGWQGGLYGYTF.

This clonotype was found many times. This chain uses TRBV29-1 with TRBJ2-7; D is unclear. The CDR3 is 11 residues long. Germline CDR1 SQVTM, CDR2 ANQGSEA. The V and J ends lost 0 bases and 3 bases respectively, with 3 bases between them. In DNA form, the CDR3 reads TGCAGCGTTGAAGAGGACTACGAGCAGTACTTC. Its translation: CSVEEDYEQYF.

V is TRBV29-1 and J is TRBJ1-2, with D unclear. This CDR3 contains 13 residues. V lost 2 bases to trimming and J lost 2 bases, with 9 bases between them. Looked up from germline, CDR1 is SQVTM and CDR2 is ANQGSEA. In DNA form, the CDR3 reads TGCAGCGTTGAACTGGTACAGAACTATGGCTACACCTTC. Translated, it gives CSVELVQNYGYTF.

In the case of this clonotype: A much more abundant neighbour one base away suggests this may be a read error. The V call is TRBV7-2, the J call TRBJ2-3; possibly TRBD1 for D (5 bases). The germline gives CDR1 SGHTA, CDR2 FQGNSA. Trimming cost V 7 bases and J 2 bases, with 16 bases left between them. This CDR3 region has 15 residues. CDR3 amino acids: CASTLGRGNTDTQYF. DNA for the CDR3: TGTGCCAGCACCTTGGGTAGGGGTAACACAGATACGCAGTATTTT. Based on the CDR3 plus reference TRBV7-2 and TRBJ2-3, the full variable domain is GAGVSQSPSNKVTEKGKDVELRCDPISGHTALYWYRQSLGQGLEFLIYFQGNSAPDKSGLPSDRFSAERTGGSVSTLTIQRTQQEDSAVYLCASTLGRGNTDTQYFGPGTRLTVL.

The chain joins TRBV20-1 to TRBJ2-1, with D maybe TRBD2 (6 bases). Trimming removed 1 base at V and 8 bases at J, with 18 bases between. The germline V gene encodes CDR1 DFQATT and CDR2 SNEGSKA (reference sequence). The CDR3 has 15 amino acids. CDR3 sequence (DNA): TGCAGTGCTAGAGGAGAAACGGGACTGAACCATGAGCAGTTCTTC. This sequence encodes CSARGETGLNHEQFF.

This clonotype was found a few times. The chain employs TRBV10-3 and TRBJ1-5; tentatively, D is TRBD1 (5 bases). V lost 0 bases to trimming and J lost 5 bases, with 11 bases between them. Germline lookup yields CDR1 ENHRY and CDR2 SYGVKD. This CDR3 region has 15 residues. The chain's CDR3 is CAISESGGWDQPQHF. CDR3 nucleotides: TGTGCCATCAGTGAGTCTGGGGGGTGGGATCAGCCCCAGCATTTT.

At least ten counts were recorded for this clonotype. The chain carries TRBV9 and TRBJ2-6, with 8 bases matching TRBD2. V gave up 4 bases and J gave up 1 base; unmatched junction bases: 4. CDR1 and CDR2 (germline): SGDLS, YYNGEE. The length of the CDR3 is 16 residues. CDR3: CASSPGRGSGANVLTF. Here the CDR3 DNA reads TGTGCCAGCAGCCCCGGGAGGGGTTCTGGGGCCAACGTCCTGACTTTC.

In its sample, this clonotype was seen many times. The CDR3 DNA reads TGCAGTGCGGAGGGGGACTCTGGGGCCAACGTCCTGACTTTC. Translation gives CSAEGDSGANVLTF. The chain has TRBV20-1 and TRBJ2-6; D is tentatively TRBD1 or TRBD2 (6 bases each). The V end lost 6 bases, the J end lost 0 bases, and 9 bases lay between the germline ends. Germline-derived CDR1 and CDR2 are DFQATT and SNEGSKA (reference sequence). CDR3 length: 14 amino acids.

This clonotype was counted many times. The chain has TRBV12-3 or TRBV12-4 and TRBJ1-5; weak D call: TRBD1 (6 bases). This CDR3 spans 15 amino acids. V was cut by 3 bases and J by 4 bases, with 13 bases left in between. In nucleotides, the CDR3 is TGTGCCAGCAGTTTGTCTCAGGGGATTAATCAGCCCCAGCATTTT. Translation: CASSLSQGINQPQHF.

This clonotype was detected ten times or more. The genes are TRBV4-1 and TRBJ2-1; 8 bases are shared with TRBD1. Germline loops: CDR1 MGHRA, CDR2 YSYEKL. CDR3 size: 14 residues. The ends lost 4 bases at V and 8 bases at J; junction bases unmatched: 7. CDR3 residues: CASSLGQGEDEQFF. CDR3 coding DNA: TGCGCCAGCAGCCTTGGACAGGGAGAAGATGAGCAGTTCTTC.

Many counts were recorded for this clonotype. The gene calls are TRBV20-1 and TRBJ1-2, with D tentatively TRBD1 (6 bases). The CDR3 contains 12 residues. Trimming pared 7 bases from V and 8 bases from J, leaving 17 bases between. Germline loops: CDR1 DFQATT, CDR2 SNEGSKA (reference sequence). The CDR3 sequence: CSGIQGMGGYTF. The CDR3 DNA is TGCAGTGGTATACAGGGAATGGGCGGCTACACCTTC.